This record concerns one TCR beta chain sequence. Its antigen is unknown. The sample comes from a study of T cell repertoires in cytomegalovirus infection. Study in general: Recently identified HLA-C-restricted CMV epitopes were among the peptides used. Evidence of both CMV infection and a matching HLA type came from public TCR beta signatures.

TCRdb re-analysed the reads in MiXCR, keeping a single row per CDR3 protein. The sample shows fewer than 85,000 distinct CDR3 sequences, around half of them seen only once. From germline, CDR1 is MNHNY and CDR2 SVGAGI (reference sequence). V lost 5 bases and J lost 5; bases outside the gene matches: 7. This CDR3 contains 15 residues. Study-level points and caveats: CMV carriers having the relevant HLA were flagged by cumulative public TCR beta family frequency. Dominating the ex vivo response were TCR beta clonotypes that were CMV-specific and HLA-C-restricted.

The sequence came from a human donor in good health (CMV status not recorded). Some clones in this sample may be carry-over from other donors' samples. The sequencing used CD8+ T cells from cultured PBMCs, collected from culture after CMV antigen stimulation. This rearrangement joins TRBV6-6 to TRBJ2-2; 8 bases are shared with TRBD1. The CDR3 sequence is CASSDRGSGTGELFF. CDR3 nucleotide sequence: TGTGCCAGCAGTGACAGGGGATCGGGGACCGGGGAGCTGTTTTTT.